The 26 T cell receptor beta chains reported below all come from one sample, sequenced in a study of a mutant IDH1 vaccine in newly diagnosed glioma. These TCRs' antigens remain unknown. Produced via immunoSEQ multiplex PCR; TCRdb's table is partial and in-frame only. Of around 78,000 clones in the sample, 90% to 95% were seen once. Sample time point: week 5, during vaccination. All doses held 300 ug of mutant IDH1 20-mer peptide, with topical imiquimod. This material consisted of PBMCs, taken from a glioma patient whose treatment included an IDH1 peptide vaccine. These receptors all come from a woman in her 50s with glioma.

The chain has TRBV28 and TRBJ2-1, with D uncertain. Germline assignment: CDR1 MDHEN and CDR2 SYDVKM. V lost 5 bases and J 13 bases, leaving 15 bases between the germline ends. CDR3 size: 12 residues. CDR3 DNA sequence: TGTGCCAGCAGTCTTGGAGCTACCGAACAGTTCTTC. Its protein is CASSLGATEQFF.

The V call is TRBV6-5, the J call TRBJ1-4, with TRBD1 as a possible D gene (5 bases). Per the germline V gene, CDR1 is MNHEY and CDR2 is SVGAGI. The CDR3 has 15 residues. Trimming cost V 4 bases and J 1 base, with 10 bases left between them. The CDR3 is CASSWGLRTNEKLFF. DNA of the CDR3: TGTGCCAGCAGTTGGGGACTCAGAACTAATGAAAAACTGTTTTTT.

The rearrangement links TRBV28 to TRBJ2-4; 12 positions match TRBD2. Germline-derived CDR1 and CDR2 are MDHEN and SYDVKM. Trimming at V came to 5 bases and at J to 0 bases, leaving 14 bases not matched to a gene. The CDR3 spans 20 residues. The CDR3 loop reads CASSPLPGLAGNAAKNIQYF. The CDR3 coding sequence is TGTGCCAGCAGTCCTCTTCCGGGACTAGCGGGCAATGCAGCCAAAAACATTCAGTACTTC.

This clone was detected once. The J gene is TRBJ2-3, the V gene TRBV27, with a possible D match to TRBD2 (5 bases). The length of the CDR3 is 15 residues. Between the trimmed V and J ends, which lost 6 bases and 5 bases, there was a span of 18 bases. Germline lookup yields CDR1 MNHEY and CDR2 SMNVEV (reference sequence). The CDR3: CASSRGAGSLDTQYF. For the CDR3, the DNA is TGTGCCAGCAGCCGCGGTGCGGGTAGTCTAGATACGCAGTATTTT.

This clone was found once. The chain joins TRBV11-2 to TRBJ2-4; TRBD1 matches 8 bases. Per the germline V gene, CDR1 is SGHAT and CDR2 is FQNNGV. CDR3 length: 16 amino acids. V lost 5 bases, J lost 5 bases, and 11 bases stayed unmatched. CDR3 DNA: TGTGCCAGCAGCGAACAGGGGGTTGTTCAAGAAAACATTCAGTACTTC. Its protein is CASSEQGVVQENIQYF.

The CDR3 DNA reads as TGCGCCAGCAGCTCGACTAGCGGGAGCTACAATGAGCAGTTCTTC. Its translation is CASSSTSGSYNEQFF. V is TRBV5-1 and J is TRBJ2-1; 12 bases align to TRBD2. The CDR3 is 15 residues long. The germline CDR1 and CDR2 sequences are SGHRS and YFSETQ. Germline trimming cut 3 bases from V and 3 bases from J; bases unmatched to any gene: 1.

The rearrangement joins TRBV6-1 to TRBJ1-6; D remains ambiguous. This CDR3 contains 15 residues. The V gene's germline CDR1 is MNHNS and CDR2 SASEGT. V lost 4 bases, J lost 1 base, and 8 bases lay in between. The CDR3 here is CASSAWGSYNSPLHF. The CDR3 bases are TGTGCCAGCAGTGCCTGGGGATCCTATAATTCACCCCTCCACTTT.

CDR3 protein: CASRGASLSSSRYF. CDR3 in DNA: TGTGCCAGCCGAGGTGCTAGTTTATCCTCATCGAGGTATTTT. J is TRBJ2-3 and V is TRBV2, with D unclear. V lost 8 bases and J 14 bases, leaving 26 bases between the germline ends. This CDR3 has 14 amino acids. The germline V gene has CDR1 SNHLY and CDR2 FYNNEI.

This sequence joins TRBV7-6 and TRBJ2-1; a weak D match, TRBD2 (6 bases). CDR3 length: 13 amino acids. V gave up 8 bases and J gave up 4 bases, with 12 bases separating them. CDR1 SGHVS and CDR2 FNYEAQ come from the germline V gene. This CDR3 reads CASSSGEYNEQFF. For the CDR3, the DNA is TGTGCCAGCTCCTCGGGGGAATACAATGAGCAGTTCTTC.

This clone has only one observation. The chain is built from TRBV6-5 and TRBJ2-3, with TRBD2 identical over 12 bases. Germline V gene data show CDR1 as MNHEY and CDR2 as SVGAGI. This CDR3 comprises 15 residues. The junction had 4 bases not matched to a gene; V was cut back by 7 bases and J by 2 bases. Here the CDR3 DNA reads TGTGCCAGCACCGGGACTAGCGGGTTCACAGATACGCAGTATTTT. This gives the protein CASTGTSGFTDTQYF.

CDR3 sequence: CASSLGAYEGQPQHF. The CDR3 DNA reads as TGTGCCAGCAGTTTAGGGGCGTATGAGGGTCAGCCCCAGCATTTT. The chain is built from TRBV27 and TRBJ1-5, with a tentative D call TRBD1 (5 bases). Germline CDR1 MNHEY, CDR2 SMNVEV (reference sequence). Trimming left V 2 bases short and J 6 bases short, with 14 bases between. The CDR3 loop spans 15 amino acids.

The genes are TRBV2 and TRBJ2-3, with 11 bases that match TRBD2. Germline V CDR1 and CDR2: SNHLY, FYNNEI. The trim removed 3 bases at V and 15 bases at J, leaving 8 bases unmatched. The length of the CDR3 is 13 residues. The CDR3 protein is CASSELLAGGIYF. CDR3 bases: TGTGCCAGCAGTGAGTTGCTAGCGGGAGGAATTTATTTT.

This sequence joins TRBV10-3 and TRBJ1-2, with 10 bases aligning to TRBD1. CDR1 and CDR2 (germline): ENHRY, SYGVKD. This CDR3 is built from 16 residues. The V segment lost 0 bases and the J segment 4 bases; nucleotides outside the gene matches: 5. This CDR3 is CAISESRQGAGYGYTF. CDR3 sequence (DNA): TGTGCCATCAGTGAGTCGAGACAGGGGGCGGGCTATGGCTACACCTTC.

The CDR3 loop is CASSLLADTQYF. In nucleotides, the CDR3 is TGTGCCAGCAGCCTACTAGCTGATACGCAGTATTTT. The chain employs TRBV5-4 and TRBJ2-3; the D gene is possibly TRBD2 (6 bases). This CDR3 has 12 residues. Trimming took off 4 bases at V and 6 bases at J, with 9 bases between the two ends. Germline V gene sequence: CDR1 SGHNT, CDR2 YYREEE (reference sequence).

The chain carries TRBV9 and TRBJ2-7; either TRBD1 or TRBD2 may fit D (5 bases each). The germline CDR1 and CDR2 sequences are SGDLS and YYNGEE. Trimming left V 2 bases short and J 6 bases short, with 18 bases between. This CDR3 has 15 amino acids. This CDR3 reads CASSVGGRAGGEQYF. CDR3 coding DNA: TGTGCCAGCAGCGTCGGAGGCAGGGCCGGAGGCGAGCAGTACTTC.

This clone was recorded once. The genes are TRBV2 and TRBJ1-4, with 8 bases aligning to TRBD1. From germline, CDR1 is SNHLY and CDR2 FYNNEI. J gave up 8 bases and V 7 bases, and 12 bases lay outside the gene matches. CDR3 size: 15 residues. The CDR3 loop reads CASKASQGEYEKLFF. CDR3 DNA: TGTGCCAGCAAGGCTTCACAGGGGGAATACGAAAAACTGTTTTTT.

The chain links TRBV5-1 to TRBJ2-7; D tentatively reads TRBD1 or TRBD2 (6 bases each). The CDR3 loop spans 15 amino acids. CDR1 SGHRS and CDR2 YFSETQ come from the germline V gene. Trimming removed 0 bases from V and 1 base from J, with 11 bases in between. The CDR3 DNA sequence: TGCGCCAGCAGCTTGGAAACAGGGAGGTCCTACGAGCAGTACTTC. Translated: CASSLETGRSYEQYF.

J is TRBJ2-3 and V is TRBV30, with TRBD2 identical over 8 bases. Germline trimming cut 4 bases from V and 3 bases from J; bases unmatched to any gene: 6. This CDR3 has 14 amino acids. The V gene's germline CDR1 is GTSNPN and CDR2 SVGIG (reference sequence). The CDR3 reads CAWTPGGRTDTQYF. The DNA of the CDR3 is TGTGCCTGGACCCCGGGGGGGAGGACAGATACGCAGTATTTT. The variable domain in full, with the rest retrieved from reference TRBV30 and TRBJ2-3, is SQTIHQWPATLVQPVGSPLSLECTVEGTSNPNLYWYRQAAGRGLQLLFYSVGIGQISSEVPQNLSASRPQDRQFILSSKKLLLSDSGFYLCAWTPGGRTDTQYFGPGTRLTVL.

There are a few counts of this clone. The chain joins TRBV10-1 to TRBJ1-5; D is unresolved. The CDR3 runs to 10 residues. V shed 9 bases and J shed 6 bases, with 6 bases lying between them. CDR1 is WNHNN and CDR2 is SYGVQD in the germline V gene (reference sequence). CDR3 amino acids: CASDLQPQHF. As DNA, the CDR3 is TGCGCCAGTGATCTTCAGCCCCAGCATTTT.

The chain recombines TRBV7-6 with TRBJ2-2; 8 nucleotides line up with TRBD2. Germline V gene sequence: CDR1 SGHVS, CDR2 FNYEAQ. V was pared by 1 base and J by 5 bases, with 3 bases of the junction left unmatched. This CDR3 region has 15 residues. The CDR3 protein is CASSLDGRATGELFF. CDR3 bases: TGTGCCAGCAGCTTAGACGGGAGGGCTACCGGGGAGCTGTTTTTT.

The rearrangement links TRBV5-6 to TRBJ1-1, with D unresolved. The germline CDR1 and CDR2 sequences are SGHDT and YYEEEE. The V and J ends lost 3 bases and 6 bases respectively, with 6 bases between them. CDR3 length: 11 residues. The CDR3 nucleotides read TGTGCCAGCAGCTACGGAGCTGAAGCTTTCTTT. It yields the protein CASSYGAEAFF.

The sample holds a few counts of this clone. The rearrangement uses TRBV14 and TRBJ1-2, with TRBD1 as a possible D gene (5 bases). The germline V gene has CDR1 SGHDN and CDR2 FVKESK. Trimming shortened V by 6 bases and J by 4 bases, and 12 bases separated the two germline ends. This CDR3 contains 13 residues. The CDR3: CASRPGGLYGYTF. CDR3 coding DNA: TGTGCCAGCAGACCTGGGGGTCTCTATGGCTACACCTTC.

The chain joins TRBV6-5 to TRBJ2-5; D is perhaps TRBD1 (6 bases). Germline V gives CDR1 MNHEY, CDR2 SVGAGI. CDR3 length equals 12 residues. V was trimmed by 6 bases and J by 4 bases, leaving 9 bases between them. The CDR3 nucleotides read TGTGCCAGCAGCCCCAGGGGAGAGACCCAGTACTTC. This gives the protein CASSPRGETQYF.

The chain combines TRBV30 with TRBJ2-1, with 8 nucleotides matching TRBD2. This CDR3 spans 16 amino acids. V lost 8 bases and J lost 4; bases outside the gene matches: 16. Germline loops: CDR1 GTSNPN, CDR2 SVGIG (reference sequence). CDR3 amino acids: CALRSEAGGTYNEQFF. The DNA of the CDR3 is TGTGCCCTCAGGTCAGAGGCGGGAGGCACGTACAATGAGCAGTTCTTC.

The V and J genes are TRBV21-1 and TRBJ2-1; no DNA check was done on the table's D call, TRBD1. TRBV21-1 is described as a pseudogene. The CDR3 sequence is 15 residues long. The chain's CDR3 is CASRVWTGSYNEQFF. The DNA of the CDR3 is TGTGCCAGCAGGGTCTGGACAGGCTCCTACAATGAGCAGTTCTTC.

The chain carries TRBV27 and TRBJ2-2; D gene ambiguous. The V end was cut by 2 bases, the J end by 5 bases, with 6 bases between. The germline CDR1 and CDR2 sequences are MNHEY and SMNVEV (reference sequence). The CDR3 contains 13 residues. The CDR3 sequence: CASSLMGTGELFF. The CDR3 bases are TGTGCCAGCAGTTTAATGGGGACCGGGGAGCTGTTTTTT.